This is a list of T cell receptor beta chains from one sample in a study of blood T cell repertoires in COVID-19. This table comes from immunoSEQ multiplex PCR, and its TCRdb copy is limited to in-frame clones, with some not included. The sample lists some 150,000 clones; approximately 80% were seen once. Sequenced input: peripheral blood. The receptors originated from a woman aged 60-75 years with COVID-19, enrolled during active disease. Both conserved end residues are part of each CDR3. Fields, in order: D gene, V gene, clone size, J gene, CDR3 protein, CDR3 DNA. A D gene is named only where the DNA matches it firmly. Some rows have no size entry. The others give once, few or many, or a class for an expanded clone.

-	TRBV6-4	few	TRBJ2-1	CASAPGEVAYNEQFF	TGTGCCAGCGCCCCGGGGGAGGTCGCCTACAATGAGCAGTTCTTC
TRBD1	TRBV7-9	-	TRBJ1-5	CASSDREDQPQHF	TGTGCCAGCAGCGACAGGGAGGATCAGCCCCAGCATTTT
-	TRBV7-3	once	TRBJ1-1	CASSLKRNTEAFF	TGTGCCAGCAGCTTAAAGCGGAACACTGAAGCTTTCTTT
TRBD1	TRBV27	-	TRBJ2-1	CASSSATGSSYNEQFF	TGTGCCAGCAGTTCCGCGACAGGGAGCTCCTACAATGAGCAGTTCTTC
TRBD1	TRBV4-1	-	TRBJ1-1	CASSQSWGRTGANTEAFF	TGCGCCAGCAGCCAATCCTGGGGGCGGACAGGGGCTAACACTGAAGCTTTCTTT
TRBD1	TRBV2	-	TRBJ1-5	CASSEGTGGEPQHF	TGTGCCAGCAGCGAGGGGACAGGCGGGGAGCCCCAGCATTTT
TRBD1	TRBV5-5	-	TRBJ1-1	CASSGQGAFRTEAFF	TGTGCCAGCAGCGGACAGGGGGCTTTCAGGACTGAAGCTTTCTTT
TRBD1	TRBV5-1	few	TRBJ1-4	CASSQGTGGEGEKLFF	TGCGCCAGCAGCCAAGGGACAGGGGGCGAGGGTGAAAAACTGTTTTTT
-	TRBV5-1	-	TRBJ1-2	CASSLDDRVGYTF	TGCGCCAGCAGCTTGGATGACCGGGTCGGCTACACCTTC
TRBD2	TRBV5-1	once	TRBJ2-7	CASSPSGTTYYEQYF	TGCGCCAGCAGCCCTAGCGGGACTACATACTACGAGCAGTACTTC
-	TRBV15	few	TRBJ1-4	CATSRVVGRVEKLFF	TGTGCCACCAGCAGAGTGGTGGGCAGGGTGGAAAAACTGTTTTTT
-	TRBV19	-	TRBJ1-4	CASSIGVPRSEKLFF	TGTGCCAGTAGTATCGGGGTCCCCCGGAGTGAAAAACTGTTTTTT
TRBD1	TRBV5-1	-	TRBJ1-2	CATRRGQVEDGYTF	TGCGCCACTAGAAGGGGGCAGGTTGAAGATGGCTACACCTTC
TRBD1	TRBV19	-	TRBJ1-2	CASSSGTGNYGYTF	TGTGCCAGTAGTAGCGGGACAGGGAACTATGGCTACACCTTC
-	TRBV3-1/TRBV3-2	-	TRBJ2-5	CASSQEGGLQETQYF	TGTGCCAGCAGCCAAGAGGGGGGACTGCAAGAGACCCAGTACTTC
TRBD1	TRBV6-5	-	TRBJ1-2	CASSRRDRVDGYTF	TGTGCCAGCAGTCGCCGGGACAGGGTGGATGGCTACACCTTC
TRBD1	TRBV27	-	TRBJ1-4	CASSQRTGREKLFF	TGTGCCAGCAGCCAAAGGACAGGGAGGGAAAAACTGTTTTTT
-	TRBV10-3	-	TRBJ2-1	CAISDYVPNEQFF	TGTGCCATCAGTGACTACGTGCCCAATGAGCAGTTCTTC
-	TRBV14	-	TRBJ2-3	CASSRTGSGMMAQYF	TGTGCCAGCAGCCGTACCGGGTCGGGGATGATGGCGCAGTATTTT
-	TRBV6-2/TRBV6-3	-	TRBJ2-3	CASSSATAWTDTQYF	TGTGCCAGCAGCTCGGCGACAGCGTGGACAGATACGCAGTATTTT
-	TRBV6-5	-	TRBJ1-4	CASSYSNWGQVLFF	TGTGCCAGCAGTTACTCGAACTGGGGGCAAGTTCTGTTTTTT
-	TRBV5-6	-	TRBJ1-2	CASREAGVRANYGYTF	TGTGCCAGCAGGGAGGCCGGGGTTCGAGCTAACTATGGCTACACCTTC
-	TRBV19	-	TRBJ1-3	CASSQSSGNTIYF	TGTGCCAGTAGCCAGTCCTCTGGAAACACCATATATTTT
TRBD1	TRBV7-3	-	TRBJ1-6	CASSDTGVNSPLHF	TGTGCCAGCAGCGACACAGGGGTCAATTCACCCCTCCACTTT
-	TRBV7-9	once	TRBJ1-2	CASSLVIEGYTF	TGTGCCAGCAGCTTAGTAATAGAAGGCTACACCTTC
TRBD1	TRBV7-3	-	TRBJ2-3	CASSLSIAGETTWTGNTQYF	TGTGCCAGCAGCTTATCTATCGCGGGCGAAACCACCTGGACAGGGAATACGCAGTATTTT
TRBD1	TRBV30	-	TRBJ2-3	CAWSPGGLRTDTQYF	TGTGCCTGGAGTCCAGGGGGCTTACGCACAGATACGCAGTATTTT
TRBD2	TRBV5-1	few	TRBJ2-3	CASSSHLSGGTDTQYF	TGCGCCAGCAGTTCCCATCTTAGCGGGGGCACAGATACGCAGTATTTT
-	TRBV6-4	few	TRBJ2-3	CASSETGVVDTQYF	TGTGCCAGCAGTGAGACGGGAGTGGTAGATACGCAGTATTTT
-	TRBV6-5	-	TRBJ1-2	CASSYGGAKVGYTF	TGTGCCAGCAGTTACGGGGGCGCCAAGGTGGGCTACACCTTC
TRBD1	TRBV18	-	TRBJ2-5	CASSPLQGEETQYF	TGTGCCAGCTCACCCCTACAGGGGGAAGAGACCCAGTACTTC
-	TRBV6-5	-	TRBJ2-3	CVAVLDYTDTQYF	TGTGTCGCCGTGCTAGACTACACAGATACGCAGTATTTT
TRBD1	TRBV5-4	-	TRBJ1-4	CASSYGQGGEKLFF	TGTGCCAGCAGCTATGGACAGGGCGGGGAAAAACTGTTTTTT
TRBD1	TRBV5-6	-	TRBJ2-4	CASSLWGTGLNIQYF	TGTGCCAGCAGCTTGTGGGGGACAGGTTTAAACATTCAGTACTTC
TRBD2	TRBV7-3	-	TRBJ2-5	CASSLGLAGGRVEETQYF	TGTGCCAGCAGCTTGGGACTAGCGGGGGGACGAGTAGAGGAGACCCAGTACTTC
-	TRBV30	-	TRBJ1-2	CAWKFRGGYTF	TGTGCCTGGAAGTTTCGAGGTGGCTACACCTTC
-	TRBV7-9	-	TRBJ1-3	CASSGTAGNTIYF	TGTGCCAGCAGCGGGACTGCTGGAAACACCATATATTTT
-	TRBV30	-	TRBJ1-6	CAAGAQYSPLHF	TGTGCCGCAGGGGCCCAATATTCACCCCTCCACTTT
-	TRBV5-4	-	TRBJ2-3	CASTQGGTQYF	TGTGCCAGCACCCAAGGGGGTACGCAGTATTTT
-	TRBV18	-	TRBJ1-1	CASSVTGKGSTEAFF	TGTGCCAGCTCAGTAACAGGGAAAGGGAGCACTGAAGCTTTCTTT